The T cell receptor beta chain under discussion was sequenced for a study of blood T cell repertoires in COVID-19. Data came from immunoSEQ multiplex PCR; TCRdb stores just in-frame clones and leaves some out. The data show 310,000 or so clones, more than 80% seen once. This clone was picked up one time. Participant-given clinical history determined each cohort assignment. Recovered status in Cohort 3 required two negative PCRs, clearance, or symptom resolution. Germline loops: CDR1 SGHVS, CDR2 FNYEAQ. The trim removed 5 bases at V and 5 bases at J, leaving 6 bases unmatched. The CDR3 has 13 amino acids.

The sample taken for sequencing was PBMCs or T cells enriched from blood (not recorded which). This clonotype originated in a woman aged 25-40 years who had recovered from COVID-19. The rearrangement uses TRBV7-6 and TRBJ2-7; 7 bases agree with TRBD1. CDR3 DNA sequence: TGTGCCAGCAGCCCTCCAGACAGGGACGAGCAGTACTTC. Translating gives CASSPPDRDEQYF.